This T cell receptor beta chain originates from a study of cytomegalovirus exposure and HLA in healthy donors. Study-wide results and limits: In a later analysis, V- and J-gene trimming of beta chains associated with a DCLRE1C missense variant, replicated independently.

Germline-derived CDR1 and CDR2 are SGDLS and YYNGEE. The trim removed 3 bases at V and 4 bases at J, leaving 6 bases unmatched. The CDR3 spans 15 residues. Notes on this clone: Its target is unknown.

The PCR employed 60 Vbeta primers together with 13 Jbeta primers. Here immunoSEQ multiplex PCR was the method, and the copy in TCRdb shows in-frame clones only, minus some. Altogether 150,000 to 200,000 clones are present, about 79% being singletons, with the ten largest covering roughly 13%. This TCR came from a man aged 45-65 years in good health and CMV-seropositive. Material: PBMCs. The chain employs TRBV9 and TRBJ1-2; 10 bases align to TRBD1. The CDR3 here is CASSGGQGSSYGYTF. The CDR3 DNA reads TGTGCCAGCAGCGGGGGACAGGGGTCTAGCTATGGCTACACCTTC.